This entry lists 27 T cell receptor beta chains sequenced from one sample in a study of OX40 agonist ivuxolimab in advanced cancers. Some clones are missing from TCRdb's copy, which holds only in-frame ones; the method was immunoSEQ multiplex PCR. The table records around 64,000 clones, 80% to 90% of them present only once. The sequences come from CD4+ or CD8+ T cells sorted from blood, collected in a trial of the OX40 agonist ivuxolimab. All receptors derive from an adult with an advanced solid tumor such as melanoma, head and neck, liver or kidney cancer.

V gene TRBV30 combines with J gene TRBJ1-1, with a weak D call TRBD1 (5 bases). Germline V gene sequence: CDR1 GTSNPN, CDR2 SVGIG (reference sequence). Trimming removed 0 bases from V and 4 bases from J, with 15 bases in between. The CDR3 has 15 residues. The DNA of the CDR3 is TGTGCCTGGAGTGTAGGTTCAGGGTTGGCCACTGAAGCTTTCTTT. The encoded protein is CAWSVGSGLATEAFF.

The chain is built from TRBV30 and TRBJ2-1, with D possibly TRBD1 on 5 matching bases. The V end was cut by 1 base, the J end by 10 bases, with 14 bases between. This CDR3 spans 13 amino acids. CDR1 is GTSNPN and CDR2 is SVGIG in the germline V gene (reference sequence). The CDR3 is CAWSALLRTEQFF. Written as DNA, the CDR3 is TGTGCCTGGAGTGCCCTCCTTAGGACAGAGCAGTTCTTC. Full variable domain (outside the CDR3, taken from reference TRBV30 and TRBJ2-1): SQTIHQWPATLVQPVGSPLSLECTVEGTSNPNLYWYRQAAGRGLQLLFYSVGIGQISSEVPQNLSASRPQDRQFILSSKKLLLSDSGFYLCAWSALLRTEQFFGPGTRLTVL.

The chain is built from TRBV2 and TRBJ1-5; D is ambiguous. This CDR3 is built from 13 residues. Trimming shortened V by 6 bases and J by 1 base, and 7 bases separated the two germline ends. The germline V gene has CDR1 SNHLY and CDR2 FYNNEI. CDR3 DNA sequence: TGTGCCAGCAGACGGGAGAGCAATCAGCCCCAGCATTTT. It yields the protein CASRRESNQPQHF.

The chain is built from TRBV14 and TRBJ2-1; D gene unclear. The CDR3 spans 15 residues. The V and J ends lost 4 bases and 6 bases respectively, with 16 bases between them. Germline V gene lookup returns CDR1 SGHDN and CDR2 FVKESK. The CDR3 loop is CASSRFVTVVNEQFF. As DNA, the CDR3 is TGTGCCAGCAGCCGTTTCGTTACGGTAGTCAATGAGCAGTTCTTC.

The V call is TRBV2, the J call TRBJ2-5; 10 bases match TRBD1. The V segment lost 6 bases and the J segment 1 base; nucleotides outside the gene matches: 2. Germline V gene lookup returns CDR1 SNHLY and CDR2 FYNNEI. This CDR3 is built from 14 residues. This CDR3 is CASRTGGPQETQYF. The CDR3 bases are TGTGCCAGCAGGACAGGGGGCCCCCAAGAGACCCAGTACTTC.

This chain links TRBV7-8 with TRBJ1-5; D not resolved. This CDR3 region has 16 residues. CDR1 and CDR2 from the germline V gene are SGHVS and FQNEAQ. The V gene lost 5 bases and the J gene lost 0 bases, with 14 bases spanning the gap. The CDR3 sequence: CASSPRDDSSNQPQHF. The DNA of the CDR3 is TGTGCCAGCAGCCCTCGGGATGACTCTAGCAATCAGCCCCAGCATTTT. Using reference TRBV7-8 and TRBJ1-5 for the parts outside the CDR3, the full variable domain is GAGVSQSPRYKVAKRGQDVALRCDPISGHVSLFWYQQALGQGPEFLTYFQNEAQLDKSGLPSDRFFAERPEGSVSTLKIQRTQQEDSAVYLCASSPRDDSSNQPQHFGDGTRLSIL.

This clone was counted a single time. The chain recombines TRBV6-6 with TRBJ2-7; tentatively, D is TRBD1 or TRBD2 (6 bases each). Looked up from germline, CDR1 is MNHNY and CDR2 is SVGAGI (reference sequence). The CDR3 is 14 residues long. With 7 bases removed from V and 3 bases from J, the gap between germline ends came to 16 bases. The CDR3 DNA sequence: TGTGCCAGCAAAAAGTGGGGGGCACGCTACGAGCAGTACTTC. This sequence encodes CASKKWGARYEQYF.

The chain recombines TRBV11-2 with TRBJ1-1; no firm D call. Germline V gene sequence: CDR1 SGHAT, CDR2 FQNNGV. Trimming removed 5 bases at V and 1 base at J, with 8 bases between. The CDR3 consists of 13 residues. The CDR3: CASSPRTNTEAFF. CDR3 bases: TGTGCCAGCAGCCCCCGAACGAACACTGAAGCTTTCTTT.

J is TRBJ1-4 and V is TRBV6-1; 7 bases are a match to TRBD1. The CDR3 runs 15 residues. Germline values: CDR1 MNHNS, CDR2 SASEGT. With 5 bases clipped from V and 4 bases from J, the junction kept 7 bases outside the gene matches. CDR3 loop: CASSSGTAGNEKLFF. In DNA, the CDR3 is TGTGCCAGCAGTTCTGGGACAGCGGGTAATGAAAAACTGTTTTTT.

This chain uses TRBV7-9 with TRBJ2-3; D not resolved. This CDR3 has 14 amino acids. Germline CDR1 reads SEHNR; CDR2 reads FQNEAQ (reference sequence). V lost 5 bases and J 4 bases, leaving 13 bases between the germline ends. The CDR3, as DNA: TGTGCCAGCAGCGTACTACCGACTGCAGATACGCAGTATTTT. As protein: CASSVLPTADTQYF.

This clone was recorded only once. V usage is TRBV9 and J usage is TRBJ2-2; D is possibly TRBD1 (6 bases). Germline CDR1 and CDR2: SGDLS and YYNGEE. The CDR3 covers 16 residues. V lost 1 base, J lost 4 bases, and 14 bases lay in between. The CDR3 is CASSVFSGVGTGELFF. In DNA form, the CDR3 reads TGTGCCAGCAGCGTATTTTCAGGGGTCGGCACCGGGGAGCTGTTTTTT.

The V call is TRBV5-5, the J call TRBJ2-5; D gene unclear. V lost 3 bases, J lost 4 bases, and 10 bases lay in between. Germline lookup yields CDR1 SGHKS and CDR2 YYEKEE (reference sequence). The CDR3 covers 13 residues. The CDR3 sequence is CASSSRVRETQYF. The CDR3 DNA is TGTGCCAGCAGCTCCCGAGTTCGAGAGACCCAGTACTTC.

The chain has TRBV4-1 and TRBJ1-4; 8 nucleotides line up with TRBD1. The CDR3 sequence is 20 residues long. The J segment lost 2 bases and the V segment lost 1 base, leaving 15 bases of the junction unmatched. Germline CDR1 MGHRA, CDR2 YSYEKL. The CDR3, as DNA: TGCGCCAGCAGCCAAGTACCGCAGGGGGCGCGAGTGATGACTAATGAAAAACTGTTTTTT. Its protein is CASSQVPQGARVMTNEKLFF.

The V gene is TRBV30, the J gene TRBJ1-5, with a weak D call TRBD1 (5 bases). The ends were cut back, 3 bases at V and 1 base at J, with 13 bases in the middle. Germline assignment: CDR1 GTSNPN and CDR2 SVGIG (reference sequence). CDR3 length: 15 residues. The CDR3: CAWSPGGGSNQPQHF. The CDR3 nucleotides are TGTGCCTGGAGCCCCGGCGGGGGGAGCAATCAGCCCCAGCATTTT.

This chain connects TRBV25-1 to TRBJ1-4; D ambiguous. V dropped 6 bases and J dropped 2 bases, with 13 bases sitting between them. Germline lookup yields CDR1 MGHDK and CDR2 SYGVNS. This CDR3 has 15 residues. The DNA for the CDR3 is TGTGCCAGCAGCCCTGGACGGATTACTAATGAAAAACTGTTTTTT. Protein product: CASSPGRITNEKLFF.

The chain employs TRBV7-3 and TRBJ2-3; D is uncertain. Germline V gene sequence: CDR1 SGHTA, CDR2 FQGTGA. V shed 4 bases and J shed 3 bases, with 11 bases lying between them. CDR3 length: 14 residues. CDR3 region: CASSYQPRTDTQYF. In DNA form, the CDR3 reads TGTGCCAGCAGCTACCAACCTAGGACAGATACGCAGTATTTT.

The chain has TRBV7-2 and TRBJ2-2, with 9 bases lining up with TRBD1. Germline CDR1 SGHTA, CDR2 FQGNSA. The CDR3 spans 17 residues. Trimming at V came to 5 bases and at J to 0 bases, leaving 7 bases not matched to a gene. The CDR3 reads CASSPDRGEANTGELFF. The CDR3 DNA reads as TGTGCCAGCAGCCCCGACAGGGGGGAGGCGAACACCGGGGAGCTGTTTTTT.

The V gene is TRBV30, the J gene TRBJ1-1; D remains ambiguous. CDR1 is GTSNPN, CDR2 SVGIG, per germline (reference sequence). V was pared by 2 bases and J by 3 bases, with 10 bases between. The CDR3 runs to 13 residues. CDR3 in DNA: TGTGCCTGGAGTTGGGGTAGGTACACTGAAGCTTTCTTT. Encoded protein: CAWSWGRYTEAFF.

The chain recombines TRBV7-8 with TRBJ2-7, with TRBD2 matching 7 bases. Germline CDR1 reads SGHVS; CDR2 reads FQNEAQ. This CDR3 has 18 amino acids. With 0 bases clipped from V and 0 bases from J, the junction kept 11 bases outside the gene matches. The CDR3 here is CASSLAQGSGLSSYEQYF. CDR3 coding DNA: TGTGCCAGCAGCTTAGCTCAGGGTAGCGGGCTAAGCTCCTACGAGCAGTACTTC.

The chain links TRBV29-1 to TRBJ1-2; D possibly corresponds to TRBD1 (5 bases). Per germline, CDR1 SQVTM and CDR2 ANQGSEA. The CDR3 is 12 amino acids. With 3 bases removed from V and 5 bases from J, the gap between germline ends came to 10 bases. CDR3 bases: TGCAGCGTTGATTGGGGGGATTATGGCTACACCTTC. It encodes CSVDWGDYGYTF. Full variable domain (remainder filled in from reference TRBV29-1 and TRBJ1-2): SAVISQKPSRDICQRGTSLTIQCQVDSQVTMMFWYRQQPGQSLTLIATANQGSEATYESGFVIDKFPISRPNLTFSTLTVSNMSPEDSSIYLCSVDWGDYGYTFGSGTRLTVV.

This clone was seen a few times. The rearrangement links TRBV13 to TRBJ2-1; no firm D call. The CDR3 runs 16 residues. V dropped 4 bases and J dropped 4 bases, with 17 bases sitting between them. Germline V gives CDR1 PRHDT, CDR2 FYEKMQ (reference sequence). DNA of the CDR3: TGTGCCAGCAGCTCCTCTACAGTCGGCTTTTACAATGAGCAGTTCTTC. The encoded protein is CASSSSTVGFYNEQFF. The complete variable domain, with remaining parts taken from reference TRBV13 and TRBJ2-1, reads AAGVIQSPRHLIKEKRETATLKCYPIPRHDTVYWYQQGPGQDPQFLISFYEKMQSDKGSIPDRFSAQQFSDYHSELNMSSLELGDSALYFCASSSSTVGFYNEQFFGPGTRLTVL.

The CDR3: CASSRTGDHTEAFF. In nucleotides, the CDR3 is TGTGCCAGCAGCCGCACGGGGGATCACACTGAAGCTTTCTTT. The V gene is TRBV7-9, the J gene TRBJ1-1, with D possibly matching TRBD1 (5 bases). The CDR3 is 14 amino acids. V lost 5 bases and J 3 bases, leaving 13 bases between the germline ends. Germline V gene sequence: CDR1 SEHNR, CDR2 FQNEAQ (reference sequence).

This clone was detected once. The genes are TRBV6-1 and TRBJ1-1, with a weak D call TRBD1 (5 bases). The germline CDR1 and CDR2 sequences are MNHNS and SASEGT. V gave up 5 bases and J gave up 10 bases, with 20 bases separating them. This CDR3 has 14 amino acids. CDR3 in amino acids: CASSRPDGPRGAFF. CDR3 in DNA: TGTGCCAGCAGTCGTCCGGACGGACCGAGGGGAGCTTTCTTT.

The rearrangement joins TRBV7-3 to TRBJ1-1; D is possibly TRBD1 (6 bases). The V gene's germline CDR1 is SGHTA and CDR2 FQGTGA. The CDR3 runs to 13 residues. Trimming removed 5 bases at V and 1 base at J, with 8 bases between. This chain's CDR3 is CASSPGQNTEAFF. The CDR3 DNA is TGTGCCAGCAGCCCGGGACAGAACACTGAAGCTTTCTTT.

The chain recombines TRBV7-2 with TRBJ2-3; TRBD2 matches at 7 bases. CDR3 length: 16 residues. Trimming took 5 bases from V and 5 from J; bases not matched to a gene: 13. CDR1 is SGHTA and CDR2 is FQGNSA in the germline V gene. The CDR3 loop reads CASSPSLGRAGDTQYF. CDR3 sequence (DNA): TGTGCCAGCAGCCCAAGTCTTGGGAGGGCGGGAGATACGCAGTATTTT.

The rearrangement links TRBV7-8 to TRBJ2-7; no firm D call. This CDR3 is built from 15 residues. V lost 1 base, J lost 5 bases, and 15 bases lay in between. CDR1 is SGHVS and CDR2 is FQNEAQ in the germline V gene. Here the CDR3 reads CASSLESSSTHEQYF. As DNA, the CDR3 is TGTGCCAGCAGCTTAGAAAGTAGCAGCACCCACGAGCAGTACTTC.

The chain recombines TRBV11-2 with TRBJ2-6, with 7 bases that match TRBD1. J was trimmed by 4 bases and V by 6 bases; bases with no gene match: 9. The CDR3 spans 16 residues. Looked up from germline, CDR1 is SGHAT and CDR2 is FQNNGV. Here the CDR3 reads CASRELRGPGANVLTF. The DNA of the CDR3 is TGTGCCAGCAGGGAGCTTAGGGGGCCCGGGGCCAACGTCCTGACTTTC.